This TCR beta chain was obtained from a study of cytomegalovirus exposure and HLA in healthy donors. About the study: There were 88 million or so unique TCRs (from HLA-typed donors) in an early data release. Overall study results and limits: Later work found that TCR association rates differed between HLA loci; DRB1 had the most and HLA-C the fewest.

Concerning this clone: Its antigen is undetermined.

PCR used 60 Vbeta primers and 13 Jbeta primers. Measured with immunoSEQ multiplex PCR; TCRdb has only the in-frame clones, and not every one. The profile shows 150,000 or so clones, around 68% of them singletons. This CDR3 comprises 15 residues. Germline values: CDR1 LNHDA, CDR2 SQIVND (reference sequence). J was trimmed by 4 bases and V by 4 bases; bases with no gene match: 4. The gene calls are TRBV19 and TRBJ1-2; 12 positions agree with TRBD1. The source of this sequence is a girl aged 10 to 17 in good health and CMV-seronegative. Sequenced sample: PBMCs. CDR3: CASSSRDRGLYGYTF. DNA for the CDR3: TGTGCCAGTAGTAGCCGGGACAGGGGGCTCTATGGCTACACCTTC.